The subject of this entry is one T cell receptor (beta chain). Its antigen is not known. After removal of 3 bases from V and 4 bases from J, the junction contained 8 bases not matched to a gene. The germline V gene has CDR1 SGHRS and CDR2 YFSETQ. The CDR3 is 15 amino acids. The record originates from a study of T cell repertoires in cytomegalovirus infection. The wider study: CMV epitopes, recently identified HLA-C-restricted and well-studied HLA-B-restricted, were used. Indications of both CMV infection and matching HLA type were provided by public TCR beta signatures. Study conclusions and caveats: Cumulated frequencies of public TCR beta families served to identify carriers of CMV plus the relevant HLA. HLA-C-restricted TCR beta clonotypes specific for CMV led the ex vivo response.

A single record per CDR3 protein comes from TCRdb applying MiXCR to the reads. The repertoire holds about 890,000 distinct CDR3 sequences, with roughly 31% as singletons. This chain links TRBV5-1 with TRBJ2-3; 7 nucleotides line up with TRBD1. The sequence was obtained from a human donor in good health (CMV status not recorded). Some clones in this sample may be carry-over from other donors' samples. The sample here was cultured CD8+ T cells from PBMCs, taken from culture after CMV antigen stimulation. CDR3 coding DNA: TGCGCCAGCAGCTCTGGGACAGAGCGAGCAGATACGCAGTATTTT. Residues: CASSSGTERADTQYF.